This T cell receptor (beta chain) is from a study of blood T cell repertoires in COVID-19. As for the study in general: Acute and convalescent COVID-19 samples came from the United States, Italy and Spain. Nucleic acid was either cDNA or gDNA, and it came from T cells, B-cell-depleted T cells, or PBMCs.

Original processing notes: Nucleated cell number was recorded as an estimate derived from reference gene primer amplification. Clones were read by immunoSEQ multiplex PCR, and TCRdb kept only the in-frame ones, dropping some. The D gene and trimming were derived from the DNA, and the V and J assignments and clone size from that table. The sample gives roughly 160,000 clones, about 86% of which show up once; roughly a fifth is in the top ten. The CDR3 consists of 13 residues. Trimming shortened V by 4 bases and J by 6 bases, and 10 bases separated the two germline ends. Germline V CDR1 and CDR2: LGHNA, YNFKEQ.

This TCR came from a woman aged 70-85 years who had recovered from COVID-19. The chain combines TRBV4-2 with TRBJ1-5; D call uncertain. Sequencing used peripheral blood. The CDR3 DNA reads as TGTGCCAGCAGCCGGCAGGCCCGTCAGCCCCAGCATTTT. Its translation is CASSRQARQPQHF.